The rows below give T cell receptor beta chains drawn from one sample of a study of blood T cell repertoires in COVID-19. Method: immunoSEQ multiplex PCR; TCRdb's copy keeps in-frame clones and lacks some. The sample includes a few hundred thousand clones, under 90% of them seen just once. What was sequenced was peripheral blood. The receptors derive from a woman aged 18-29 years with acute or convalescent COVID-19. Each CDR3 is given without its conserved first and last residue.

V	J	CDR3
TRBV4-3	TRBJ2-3	ASSQEGSRRGSTDTQY
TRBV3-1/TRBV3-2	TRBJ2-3	ASSQSGLSTDTQY
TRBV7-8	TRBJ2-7	ASSWMGGTGTYEQY
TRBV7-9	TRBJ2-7	ASSPRTGSYEQY
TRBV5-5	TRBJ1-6	ASSLAGRSYNSPLH
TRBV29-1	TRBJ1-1	SVPGDGTEAF
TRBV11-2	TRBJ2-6	ASSTNHRGGGANVLT
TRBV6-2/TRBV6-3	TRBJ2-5	ASSTSAGRETQY
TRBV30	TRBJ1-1	AWSWGGGTEAF
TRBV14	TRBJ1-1	ASSPNMASEAF